The clone carrying this TCR beta chain came up a few times. This record belongs to a study of cytomegalovirus exposure and HLA in healthy donors. The PCR was carried out with 60 Vbeta primers and 13 Jbeta primers. Assay: immunoSEQ multiplex PCR; the TCRdb copy retains only in-frame clones and omits some. In the table there are fewer than 200,000 clones, approximately 80% of which are singletons. The CDR3 totals 13 residues. The V and J ends lost 4 bases and 4 bases respectively, with 9 bases between them. The germline V gene has CDR1 MGHDK and CDR2 SYGVNS. This TCR derives from a woman aged 18-30 years in good health and CMV-seropositive. Sequencing was done on a sample of PBMCs. The rearrangement joins TRBV25-1 to TRBJ2-3; TRBD2 is a possible D gene (6 bases). The CDR3 region has the DNA TGTGCCAGCAGTGCCGGGGGAGCAGATACGCAGTATTTT. Translation: CASSAGGADTQYF.